One and the same sample provided the 25 T cell receptor beta chains below, sequenced in a study of cytomegalovirus exposure and HLA in healthy donors. With 60 Vbeta and 13 Jbeta primers, the PCR was carried out. Libraries were prepared by immunoSEQ multiplex PCR; TCRdb keeps only in-frame clonotypes and omits some of them. The repertoire holds about 89,000 clones, approximately 71% seen once, with 3.5% to 4.5% in the top ten. Sequenced: PBMCs. The origin of the receptors is a man aged 30 to 45 in good health and CMV-seronegative.

The chain couples TRBV6-1 to TRBJ1-3, with unresolved D. Per the germline V gene, CDR1 is MNHNS and CDR2 is SASEGT. This CDR3 region has 16 residues. V lost 0 bases, J lost 4 bases, and 13 bases lay in between. As DNA, the CDR3 is TGTGCCAGCAGTGAAGCGGCAGGCTACATAGGAAACACCATATATTTT. Translated: CASSEAAGYIGNTIYF.

The chain combines TRBV28 with TRBJ2-7; 10 bases agree with TRBD1. Per the germline V gene, CDR1 is MDHEN and CDR2 is SYDVKM. The CDR3 has 14 amino acids. The trim removed 4 bases at V and 3 bases at J, leaving 3 bases unmatched. CDR3 loop: CASSSRDRGYEQYF. CDR3 DNA: TGTGCCAGCAGTTCCAGGGACAGGGGCTACGAGCAGTACTTC.

The chain has TRBV5-1 and TRBJ2-3, with D perhaps matching TRBD2 (6 bases). V gave up 1 base and J gave up 5 bases, with 20 bases separating them. The CDR3 has 17 amino acids. CDR1 and CDR2 (germline): SGHRS, YFSETQ. The CDR3 DNA sequence: TGCGCCAGCAGCTTGTGGGGGAAGGCTAGCGTGGAAGATACGCAGTATTTT. It yields the protein CASSLWGKASVEDTQYF.

CDR3 coding DNA: TGTGCCAGCAGCTTGGGGACTAGCGGGGGAGATACGCAGTATTTT. It specifies CASSLGTSGGDTQYF. The J gene is TRBJ2-3, the V gene TRBV5-4; 13 bases align to TRBD2. The junction had 0 bases not matched to a gene; V was cut back by 0 bases and J by 5 bases. This CDR3 is 15 amino acids long. Germline CDR1 and CDR2: SGHNT and YYREEE (reference sequence).

This chain connects TRBV2 to TRBJ1-5, with TRBD1 as a possible D gene (5 bases). Looked up from germline, CDR1 is SNHLY and CDR2 is FYNNEI. The V and J ends lost 6 bases and 3 bases respectively, with 12 bases between them. This CDR3 spans 14 amino acids. CDR3 nucleotide sequence: TGTGCCAGCAGCCGGGGCGGGAACAATCAGCCCCAGCATTTT. Translation: CASSRGGNNQPQHF.

The chain joins TRBV9 to TRBJ2-1, with 8 positions matching TRBD1. The CDR3 length is 15 residues. CDR1 is SGDLS and CDR2 is YYNGEE in the germline V gene. Trimming took 4 bases from V and 1 from J; bases not matched to a gene: 4. CDR3 sequence: CASSPRDRSYNEQFF. CDR3 nucleotides: TGTGCCAGCAGCCCCCGGGACAGGTCCTACAATGAGCAGTTCTTC.

This chain links TRBV5-1 with TRBJ2-7; tentative D call: TRBD1 (5 bases). With 4 bases removed from V and 0 bases from J, the gap between germline ends came to 20 bases. CDR1 is SGHRS and CDR2 is YFSETQ in the germline V gene. The CDR3 consists of 17 residues. The CDR3 loop is CASSGNSARASSYEQYF. Here the CDR3 DNA reads TGCGCCAGCAGCGGGAACTCCGCCAGGGCCAGCTCCTACGAGCAGTACTTC.

This chain uses TRBV7-8 with TRBJ1-5, with D unresolved. There are 12 residues in the CDR3. In germline, CDR1 is SGHVS, CDR2 FQNEAQ. V gave up 5 bases and J gave up 5 bases, with 7 bases separating them. CDR3 amino acids: CASSVIDQPQHF. CDR3 coding DNA: TGTGCCAGCAGCGTAATAGATCAGCCCCAGCATTTT.

The chain links TRBV30 to TRBJ2-7; 8 bases map to TRBD1. This CDR3 is 11 amino acids long. The germline gives CDR1 GTSNPN, CDR2 SVGIG (reference sequence). With V trimmed by 4 bases and J by 6 bases, 2 bases remained unmatched. The CDR3 is CAWTTGGEQYF. The CDR3 DNA follows: TGTGCCTGGACAACAGGGGGCGAGCAGTACTTC.

V is TRBV28 and J is TRBJ1-3; TRBD1 matches 8 bases. Unmatched junction bases numbered 4, after V lost 4 bases and J lost 2 bases. This CDR3 is built from 15 residues. Per the germline V gene, CDR1 is MDHEN and CDR2 is SYDVKM. The CDR3 loop is CASSSQTGAGNTIYF. DNA for the CDR3: TGTGCCAGCAGTTCGCAGACAGGGGCTGGAAACACCATATATTTT.

V usage is TRBV28 and J usage is TRBJ2-2; tentative D call: TRBD1 (6 bases). The germline CDR1 and CDR2 sequences are MDHEN and SYDVKM. The CDR3 runs to 13 residues. V gave up 8 bases and J gave up 1 base, with 8 bases separating them. Here the CDR3 reads CASLQGNTGELFF. CDR3 DNA: TGTGCCAGCCTACAGGGGAACACCGGGGAGCTGTTTTTT. Combining the CDR3 with reference TRBV28 and TRBJ2-2 gives the whole variable domain DVKVTQSSRYLVKRTGEKVFLECVQDMDHENMFWYRQDPGLGLRLIYFSYDVKMKEKGDIPEGYSVSREKKERFSLILESASTNQTSMYLCASLQGNTGELFFGEGSRLTVL.

This clone was seen a few times. This rearrangement joins TRBV6-1 to TRBJ2-7; 8 nucleotides line up with TRBD2. This CDR3 is built from 17 residues. Unmatched junction bases numbered 9, after V lost 0 bases and J lost 2 bases. Germline values: CDR1 MNHNS, CDR2 SASEGT. The CDR3 sequence: CASSEASNLAGTYEQYF. DNA of the CDR3: TGTGCCAGCAGTGAAGCGTCGAACCTAGCGGGTACCTACGAGCAGTACTTC.

V gene TRBV7-8 combines with J gene TRBJ2-7, with 8 bases identical to TRBD2. Germline trimming cut 4 bases from V and 3 bases from J; bases unmatched to any gene: 11. This CDR3 is 16 amino acids long. The germline V gene has CDR1 SGHVS and CDR2 FQNEAQ. Here the CDR3 reads CASSSWPTSGDYEQYF. In DNA, the CDR3 is TGTGCCAGCAGCTCCTGGCCCACTAGCGGAGACTACGAGCAGTACTTC.

The genes are TRBV11-2 and TRBJ2-5, with D possibly TRBD2 on 5 matching bases. The DNA end lines up better with TRBJ2-7; the J call may be wrong. CDR1 is SGHAT, CDR2 FQNNGV, per germline. This CDR3 contains 13 residues. As DNA, the CDR3 is TGTGCCAGCAGCTTAGGGACTTCCTACGAGCAGTACTTC. Translating gives CASSLGTSYEQYF.

The V gene is TRBV25-1, the J gene TRBJ2-1; 15 nucleotides align to TRBD2. Trimming removed 4 bases from V and 8 bases from J; junction bases left unmatched: 9. The CDR3 length is 17 residues. Germline V CDR1 and CDR2: MGHDK, SYGVNS. The CDR3 protein is CASSASPGLAGGDEQFF. The DNA of the CDR3 is TGTGCCAGCAGTGCCTCGCCGGGACTAGCGGGAGGTGATGAGCAGTTCTTC.

The rearrangement links TRBV6-6 to TRBJ1-4; 9 bases are shared with TRBD1. The CDR3 loop spans 14 amino acids. V dropped 5 bases and J dropped 2; count of bases not matched to a gene: 0. Germline V CDR1 and CDR2: MNHNY, SVGAGI (reference sequence). The CDR3 sequence: CASSGQGTNEKLFF. The CDR3, as DNA: TGTGCCAGCAGTGGACAGGGGACTAATGAAAAACTGTTTTTT.

This clone is a singleton in its sample. This sequence joins TRBV30 and TRBJ1-5, with 8 bases that match TRBD1. From germline, CDR1 is GTSNPN and CDR2 SVGIG (reference sequence). The CDR3 contains 15 residues. V dropped 2 bases and J dropped 3; count of bases not matched to a gene: 6. The CDR3 here is CAWSSPGQDNQPQHF. In nucleotides, the CDR3 is TGTGCCTGGAGTTCCCCGGGACAGGACAATCAGCCCCAGCATTTT.

This clone has only one observation. This chain links TRBV29-1 with TRBJ2-1, with 7 bases lining up with TRBD2. Per the germline V gene, CDR1 is SQVTM and CDR2 is ANQGSEA. This CDR3 region has 12 residues. The junction had 2 bases not matched to a gene; V was cut back by 7 bases and J by 2 bases. This chain's CDR3 is CSAGTTYNEQFF. Here the CDR3 DNA reads TGCAGCGCCGGGACTACCTACAATGAGCAGTTCTTC.

The chain carries TRBV18 and TRBJ2-7, with 9 bases that match TRBD1. CDR3 size: 17 residues. The germline V gene encodes CDR1 KGHSH and CDR2 LQKENI. Unmatched junction bases numbered 11, after V lost 4 bases and J lost 1 base. The CDR3 is CASSRLTAGTGSYEQYF. For the CDR3, the DNA is TGTGCCAGCTCACGGCTCACCGCCGGGACAGGGTCCTACGAGCAGTACTTC. Full variable domain (missing parts from reference TRBV18 and TRBJ2-7): NAGVMQNPRHLVRRRGQEARLRCSPMKGHSHVYWYRQLPEEGLKFMVYLQKENIIDESGMPKERFSAEFPKEGPSILRIQQVVRGDSAAYFCASSRLTAGTGSYEQYFGPGTRLTVT.

The chain employs TRBV4-2 and TRBJ2-1; 10 bases align to TRBD2. Germline lookup yields CDR1 LGHNA and CDR2 YNFKEQ. Trimming removed 1 base from V and 8 bases from J; junction bases left unmatched: 8. The CDR3 contains 16 residues. CDR3 protein: CASSQARAGGPDEQFF. CDR3 nucleotide sequence: TGTGCCAGCAGCCAAGCACGAGCGGGGGGGCCGGATGAGCAGTTCTTC.

V usage is TRBV11-3 and J usage is TRBJ2-5, with D possibly TRBD2 on 6 matching bases. V lost 5 bases to trimming and J lost 1 base, with 17 bases between them. CDR3 length equals 16 residues. The germline V gene has CDR1 SGHNT and CDR2 YENEEA. The CDR3 region has the DNA TGTGCCAGCAGCCCACCGTGGCCGGAGGGCCAAGAGACCCAGTACTTC. Translating gives CASSPPWPEGQETQYF.

This clone was counted only a few times. For the CDR3, the DNA is TGTGCCAGCAGCCAAGGGGGCCGGGACAGGGTAGAGACCCAGTACTTC. It specifies CASSQGGRDRVETQYF. V is TRBV4-2 and J is TRBJ2-5, with TRBD1 matching 9 bases. V shed 1 base and J 4 bases; nucleotides not matched to a gene: 7. Germline V lookup: CDR1 LGHNA, CDR2 YNFKEQ. The CDR3 covers 16 residues.

This sequence joins TRBV29-1 and TRBJ2-5, with 8 positions matching TRBD2. Germline CDR1 reads SQVTM; CDR2 reads ANQGSEA. This CDR3 contains 13 residues. The ends lost 4 bases at V and 5 bases at J; junction bases unmatched: 6. This CDR3 is CSVVTSEGETQYF. CDR3 sequence (DNA): TGCAGCGTTGTGACTAGCGAGGGGGAGACCCAGTACTTC.

The rearrangement links TRBV25-1 to TRBJ2-5; D gene ambiguous. Looked up from germline, CDR1 is MGHDK and CDR2 is SYGVNS. There are 13 residues in the CDR3. V shed 6 bases and J shed 4 bases, with 12 bases lying between them. CDR3 sequence (DNA): TGTGCCAGCAGCGACCCTCGGGTAGAGACCCAGTACTTC. Protein: CASSDPRVETQYF. Full variable domain (rest looked up from reference TRBV25-1 and TRBJ2-5): EADIYQTPRYLVIGTGKKITLECSQTMGHDKMYWYQQDPGMELHLIHYSYGVNSTEKGDLSSESTVSRIRTEHFPLTLESARPSHTSQYLCASSDPRVETQYFGPGTRLLVL.

J is TRBJ1-5 and V is TRBV5-6; D is possibly TRBD1 (5 bases). Deletions cut 3 bases from V and 7 bases from J, with 11 bases between. This CDR3 has 13 amino acids. Germline lookup yields CDR1 SGHDT and CDR2 YYEEEE. This CDR3 reads CASSSKKGQPQHF. The CDR3 DNA reads as TGTGCCAGCAGCTCGAAAAAGGGGCAGCCCCAGCATTTT.